This TCR beta chain was sequenced in a study of PD-1 blockade in classical Hodgkin lymphoma. This clone has a handful of counts. The antigen is unknown. This table comes from immunoSEQ multiplex PCR, and its TCRdb copy is limited to in-frame clones, with some not included. Here the sample spans around 30,000 clones, 71% being singletons. Each and every patient relapsed after autologous stem cell transplantation, and patients got differing brentuximab vedotin exposure. Overall study findings and caveats: For complete responders, baseline diversity was comparable to that of newly diagnosed patients.

The CDR3 extends over 14 amino acids. CDR1 is SGHNT, CDR2 YYREEE, per germline (reference sequence). Trimming stripped 5 bases from V and 5 bases from J, with 17 bases between. The source of this sequence is a human donor with classical Hodgkin lymphoma. Material: peripheral blood mononuclear cells (PBMCs), obtained before the second cycle of nivolumab. The chain combines TRBV5-4 with TRBJ2-7; TRBD1 is a possible D gene (6 bases). CDR3 coding DNA: TGTGCCAGCAGGCCCCACCAGGGGTCCCACGAGCAGTACTTC. Translated: CASRPHQGSHEQYF.